A selection of T cell receptor beta chains follows, all from one sample in a study of blood T cell repertoires in COVID-19. Assay: immunoSEQ multiplex PCR; the TCRdb copy retains only in-frame clones and omits some. The data hold some 380,000 clones, with roughly 90% observed a single time. Sequencing was performed on peripheral blood. All receptors derive from a man in his late teens or twenties with active or convalescent COVID-19. Both conserved end residues are part of each CDR3. Fields, in order: clone size, D gene, J gene, V gene, CDR3 DNA, CDR3 protein. The D gene is left open where the match is weak. Clone sizes are given selectively: once, few, many, or a class where the clone is expanded.

. | . | TRBJ1-2 | TRBV7-9 | TGTGCCAGCAGCTTAGTCCAGGATTACGGCTACACCTTC | CASSLVQDYGYTF
. | . | TRBJ2-1 | TRBV12-3/TRBV12-4 | TGTGCCAGCAGTTTTCGGTCGGGTGAGCAGTTCTTC | CASSFRSGEQFF
once | . | TRBJ1-1 | TRBV5-1 | TGCGCCAGCAGCCGCCGAGGTGGGACTGAAGCTTTCTTT | CASSRRGGTEAFF
. | TRBD1 | TRBJ1-2 | TRBV27 | TGTGCCAGCAGTACAACCGGGACAGGCCGCGGCTACACCTTC | CASSTTGTGRGYTF
. | . | TRBJ2-1 | TRBV11-2 | TGTGCCAGCAGACCCGGGGTCGATGAGCAGTTCTTC | CASRPGVDEQFF
once | TRBD1 | TRBJ1-3 | TRBV2 | TGTGCCAGCAGTGTCGCGACAGGGGAAAGTAAGTTCGGAAACACCATATATTTT | CASSVATGESKFGNTIYF
once | TRBD2 | TRBJ2-1 | TRBV11-1 | TGTGCCAGCAGCTTCAGACTAGCGGTAAATGAGCAGTTCTTC | CASSFRLAVNEQFF
. | . | TRBJ2-3 | TRBV24-1 | TGTGCCACCTGCAGCGGAACAGATACGCAGTATTTT | CATCSGTDTQYF
. | . | TRBJ2-1 | TRBV6-5 | TGTGCCAGCAGAGAGTATAGCTCCTACAATGAGCAGTTCTTC | CASREYSSYNEQFF
. | TRBD1 | TRBJ1-6 | TRBV18 | TGTGCCAGCTCCCCGGACAGGGGATCTTCACCCCTCCACTTT | CASSPDRGSSPLHF
once | . | TRBJ2-2 | TRBV4-3 | TGCGCCAGCAGCCAAGAATCAGCGACCGGGGAGCTGTTTTTT | CASSQESATGELFF
. | . | TRBJ1-6 | TRBV11-2 | TGTGCCAGCAGCTTCAACAGGGAATCACCCCTCCACTTT | CASSFNRESPLHF
. | . | TRBJ1-3 | TRBV25-1 | TGTGCCAGCAGTGAATCGTCAGGGAGAAACACCATATATTTT | CASSESSGRNTIYF
. | . | TRBJ1-5 | TRBV19 | TGTGCCAGTAGAACCGGGAGCGGGGGGCAGAATCAGCCCCAGCATTTT | CASRTGSGGQNQPQHF
. | TRBD2 | TRBJ2-2 | TRBV20-1 | TGCAGTGCTAGTCCCGGGACTAGCGGGAGGCCATCTTGGACCGGGGAGCTGTTTTTT | CSASPGTSGRPSWTGELFF
. | TRBD1 | TRBJ1-1 | TRBV7-2 | TGTGCCAGCAGCCCGAGGGGGCAGCAAAAAACTTTCTTT | CASSPRGQQKTFF
. | TRBD2 | TRBJ2-2 | TRBV28 | TGTGCCAGCAGTTTCTCGGGAGGAGGAACCGGGGAGCTGTTTTTT | CASSFSGGGTGELFF
. | TRBD2 | TRBJ2-7 | TRBV5-1 | TGCGCCAGCAGCAGGACTAGCGGCCCCTACGAGCAGTACTTC | CASSRTSGPYEQYF
. | TRBD1 | TRBJ2-7 | TRBV7-9 | TGTGCCAGCAGTTTCCGGGACAGGACCTACGAGCAGTACTTC | CASSFRDRTYEQYF
. | . | TRBJ2-7 | TRBV10-3 | TGTGCCATCAGTGAGGACTGGAGCAGGGGTCGGGGATACGAGCAGTACTTC | CAISEDWSRGRGYEQYF
. | . | TRBJ2-1 | TRBV6-1 | TGTGCCAGCAGTTATGGCACAGATGAGCAGTTCTTC | CASSYGTDEQFF
. | TRBD1 | TRBJ1-5 | TRBV27 | TGTGCCAGCAGTTTAAGGTACAGGGGCAATCCCTCGCCCCAGCATTTT | CASSLRYRGNPSPQHF
. | . | TRBJ1-1 | TRBV5-1 | TGCGCCAGCAGCTTGGTGGGCATGAACACTGAAGCTTTCTTT | CASSLVGMNTEAFF
. | TRBD2 | TRBJ2-7 | TRBV14 | TGTGCCAGCAGTCCGTGGGGCAGCCCGGGACTAGCGATCAAGCAGTACTTC | CASSPWGSPGLAIKQYF
once | . | TRBJ1-1 | TRBV6-5 | TGTGCCAGCAGTCCATCCGGGACTGAAGCTTTCTTT | CASSPSGTEAFF
. | . | TRBJ2-2 | TRBV24-1 | TGTGCCACCAGCGCTATAGAGGCTTTGGGCACCGGGGAGCTGTTTTTT | CATSAIEALGTGELFF
. | TRBD2 | TRBJ2-7 | TRBV28 | TGTGCCAGCACCACTAGCGGAAATCCCTACGAGCAGTACTTC | CASTTSGNPYEQYF
. | TRBD2 | TRBJ2-5 | TRBV7-3 | TGTGCCAGCAGCTTAAAGGGACTAGCGGGGGAGACCCAGTACTTC | CASSLKGLAGETQYF
. | . | TRBJ2-7 | TRBV12-3/TRBV12-4 | TGTGCCAGCACCCTGGGCGGGACCTACGAGCAGTACTTC | CASTLGGTYEQYF
. | TRBD1 | TRBJ2-2 | TRBV7-9 | TGTGCCAGCAGCCCTCGACAGGGCTACACCGGGGAGCTGTTTTTT | CASSPRQGYTGELFF
once | TRBD2 | TRBJ2-7 | TRBV11-3 | TGTGCCAGCAGCCCCGGAGCGGGGAACTCCTACGAGCAGTACTTC | CASSPGAGNSYEQYF
. | . | TRBJ2-3 | TRBV10-1 | TGCGCCACCGTCTTCGACAGAATAAACACAGATACGCAGTATTTT | CATVFDRINTDTQYF
. | TRBD1 | TRBJ1-2 | TRBV29-1 | TGCAGCGCAAGGACAGGATCCTATGGCTACACCTTC | CSARTGSYGYTF
. | TRBD1 | TRBJ2-4 | TRBV27 | TGTGCCAGCAGTTCACCGGGACAGAAAAACATTCAGTACTTC | CASSSPGQKNIQYF
. | TRBD1 | TRBJ1-4 | TRBV9 | TGTGCCAGCAGTGGAGGTCAGGGGGCCTCAACTAATGAAAAACTGTTTTTT | CASSGGQGASTNEKLFF
. | TRBD2 | TRBJ2-3 | TRBV29-1 | TGCAGCGTTGAAACGCCTAGCGGGAGGGCCCGCACAGATACGCAGTATTTT | CSVETPSGRARTDTQYF
. | . | TRBJ2-4 | TRBV7-8 | TGTGCCAGCAGCTTATCAGGGAAGAGGACCAAAAACATTCAGTACTTC | CASSLSGKRTKNIQYF
. | TRBD1 | TRBJ2-7 | TRBV11-2 | TGTGCCAGCAGCTACCTTACAGGGGAATCCTACGAGCAGTACTTC | CASSYLTGESYEQYF
. | . | TRBJ2-1 | TRBV5-1 | TGCGCCAGCGGCTTCAAGGGGAATGAGCAGTTCTTC | CASGFKGNEQFF
. | . | TRBJ1-2 | TRBV28 | TGTGCCAGCAGTTTGGCGGAACCCAACTATGGCTACACCTTC | CASSLAEPNYGYTF
few | TRBD2 | TRBJ2-1 | TRBV7-2 | TGTGCGAGCGGACTAGGGACCTACAATGAGCAGTTCTTC | CASGLGTYNEQFF
. | . | TRBJ2-5 | TRBV5-1 | TGCGCCAGCAGCCGCGACCAAGAGACCCAGTACTTC | CASSRDQETQYF
. | . | TRBJ1-5 | TRBV28 | TGTGCCAGCAGTTTCTTCAGGGGCCTCAATCAGCCCCAGCATTTT | CASSFFRGLNQPQHF
once | . | TRBJ1-2 | TRBV4-2 | TGTGCCAGCAGCCAGGGAGGGTACTATGGCTACACCTTC | CASSQGGYYGYTF
. | TRBD2 | TRBJ2-3 | TRBV11-2 | TGTGCCAGCAGCTTGGGACTAAACGGGGGCACAGATACGCAGTATTTT | CASSLGLNGGTDTQYF